Listed below are T cell receptor beta chains from one sample, sequenced in a study of shared clonotypes between healthy human individuals. Produced via immunoSEQ multiplex PCR; TCRdb's table is partial and in-frame only. Among more than 500,000 clones, about 95% were seen once, and the ten largest hold about 0.11%. Sequenced: naive CD8+ T cells sorted from blood. All receptors come from a woman in her twenties or thirties in good health. CDR3s include the opening cysteine and the closing phenylalanine or tryptophan. The D gene is left open where the match is weak. Clone size is stated in some rows and not others, as once, few, many or a class when expanded.

NA	TRBJ2-5	TRBV6-1	NA	CASPGAQETQYF	TGTGCCAGCCCGGGGGCCCAAGAGACCCAGTACTTC
once	TRBJ1-5	TRBV27	NA	CASSPGGANQPQHF	TGTGCCAGCAGTCCCGGCGGAGCGAATCAGCCCCAGCATTTT
NA	TRBJ2-1	TRBV6-6	NA	CASSYGGNNEQFF	TGTGCCAGCAGTTACGGTGGGAACAATGAGCAGTTCTTC
NA	TRBJ2-3	TRBV7-8	NA	CASMLLWGAGTDTQYF	TGTGCCAGCATGCTCCTCTGGGGGGCTGGGACAGATACGCAGTATTTT
NA	TRBJ2-1	TRBV29-1	NA	CSVERHQSSYNEQFF	TGCAGCGTTGAGAGGCATCAGAGCTCCTACAATGAGCAGTTCTTC
NA	TRBJ2-1	TRBV19	TRBD1	CASSTRDRYNEQFF	TGTGCCAGTAGTACCCGGGACAGATACAATGAGCAGTTCTTC
once	TRBJ2-2	TRBV27	NA	CASSLWAGSAGELFF	TGTGCCAGCAGTTTATGGGCAGGGTCGGCCGGGGAGCTGTTTTTT
NA	TRBJ2-7	TRBV9	NA	CASSVGLAGSYEQYF	TGTGCCAGCAGCGTAGGGTTGGCGGGTTCCTACGAGCAGTACTTC
NA	TRBJ2-7	TRBV9	NA	CASSGGSGTYEQYF	TGTGCCAGCAGCGGAGGTAGCGGCACCTACGAGCAGTACTTC
NA	TRBJ2-5	TRBV2	TRBD2	CASSESSGEETQYF	TGTGCCAGCAGTGAGAGTAGCGGGGAAGAGACCCAGTACTTC
NA	TRBJ2-2	TRBV19	NA	CASMSPAGELFF	TGTGCCAGTATGAGTCCAGCCGGGGAGCTGTTTTTT
NA	TRBJ2-7	TRBV29-1	TRBD2	CSVELAGDAYEQYF	TGCAGCGTTGAACTAGCGGGAGACGCCTACGAGCAGTACTTC
NA	TRBJ1-5	TRBV30	NA	CAWSAGQGDQPQHF	TGTGCCTGGAGTGCCGGGCAGGGTGATCAGCCCCAGCATTTT
NA	TRBJ2-1	TRBV23-1	NA	CASLDPIGFF	TGCGCCAGCCTCGATCCCATAGGGTTCTTC
NA	TRBJ2-7	TRBV27	NA	CASSPQRSSGYEQYF	TGTGCCAGCAGTCCTCAAAGGTCGAGCGGGTACGAGCAGTACTTC
NA	TRBJ2-1	TRBV15	TRBD2	CATSSIELAGSQFF	TGTGCCACCAGCAGCATAGAACTAGCGGGATCGCAGTTCTTC
NA	TRBJ2-7	TRBV28	NA	CASSPRQQTYEQYF	TGTGCCAGCAGTCCGAGACAGCAAACCTACGAGCAGTACTTC
NA	TRBJ2-3	TRBV19	TRBD2	CASSMNSGSTDTQYF	TGTGCCAGTAGTATGAATAGCGGGAGTACAGATACGCAGTATTTT
NA	TRBJ2-7	TRBV28	NA	CASSSIMRDAYEQYF	TGTGCCAGCAGTTCCATTATGCGGGACGCCTACGAGCAGTACTTC
NA	TRBJ1-1	TRBV5-6	TRBD1	CASSLEDRVAFF	TGTGCCAGCAGCTTGGAGGACAGGGTGGCTTTCTTT
once	TRBJ2-1	TRBV7-2	TRBD2	CASSVTSGRRWNEQFF	TGTGCCAGCAGCGTAACTAGCGGGAGGCGGTGGAATGAGCAGTTCTTC
NA	TRBJ1-1	TRBV10-3	NA	CAISESGFTEAFF	TGTGCCATCAGTGAGTCCGGGTTCACTGAAGCTTTCTTT
NA	TRBJ1-4	TRBV5-6	NA	CASSFSGGANEKLFF	TGTGCCAGCAGCTTTTCCGGTGGAGCTAATGAAAAACTGTTTTTT
NA	TRBJ2-3	TRBV27	NA	CASSFRYNGDTQYF	TGTGCCAGCAGTTTCCGGTACAATGGGGATACGCAGTATTTT
NA	TRBJ2-5	TRBV4-2	NA	CASSQILGEPETQYF	TGTGCCAGCAGCCAAATCCTAGGGGAGCCAGAGACCCAGTACTTC
once	TRBJ2-7	TRBV7-9	TRBD2	CASSFVAGGAYEQYF	TGTGCCAGCAGCTTTGTTGCGGGAGGGGCCTACGAGCAGTACTTC
NA	TRBJ1-4	TRBV7-9	TRBD1	CASSSARTGGREKLFF	TGTGCCAGCAGCTCAGCCAGAACAGGGGGTAGGGAAAAACTGTTTTTT
NA	TRBJ2-2	TRBV4-1	TRBD1	CASSQGTGVAGELFF	TGCGCCAGCAGCCAAGGGACAGGGGTCGCCGGGGAGCTGTTTTTT
NA	TRBJ2-5	TRBV28	NA	CASSLTDDIGPETQYF	TGTGCCAGCAGTTTAACGGATGACATCGGACCGGAGACCCAGTACTTC
NA	TRBJ2-7	TRBV4-1	NA	CASSQEPGTSYEQYF	TGCGCCAGCAGCCAAGAGCCTGGGACCTCCTACGAGCAGTACTTC
NA	TRBJ1-1	TRBV10-2	NA	CASYGSPGEAFF	TGCGCCAGCTATGGTTCCCCAGGTGAAGCTTTCTTT
NA	TRBJ2-1	TRBV30	NA	CAWSVYGGHEQFF	TGTGCCTGGAGTGTATATGGGGGTCATGAGCAGTTCTTC
once	TRBJ1-3	TRBV18	NA	CARPPENISGNTIYF	TGTGCCAGGCCCCCTGAAAATATCTCTGGAAACACCATATATTTT
NA	TRBJ2-7	TRBV27	TRBD2	CASRPTLAGPYEQYF	TGTGCCAGCAGGCCAACCCTAGCGGGGCCCTACGAGCAGTACTTC
NA	TRBJ2-5	TRBV7-6	NA	CASSIMGHLQETQYF	TGTGCCAGCAGTATCATGGGACACCTCCAAGAGACCCAGTACTTC
NA	TRBJ2-6	TRBV7-9	NA	CASSLADSGANVLTF	TGTGCCAGCAGCTTGGCAGACTCTGGGGCCAACGTCCTGACTTTC
NA	TRBJ1-2	TRBV28	NA	CASTTPGSYYGYTF	TGTGCCAGCACCACCCCTGGGAGCTACTATGGCTACACCTTC
NA	TRBJ2-5	TRBV28	TRBD2	CASNTGTSRLQATQYF	TGTGCCAGCAACACCGGGACTAGCCGCCTCCAAGCGACCCAGTACTTC
few	TRBJ2-3	TRBV28	TRBD2	CASSLRLAGSTDTQYF	TGTGCCAGCAGTTTAAGACTAGCGGGAAGCACAGATACGCAGTATTTT
NA	TRBJ2-7	TRBV27	NA	CASSFRGQSYEQYF	TGTGCCAGCAGTTTCCGGGGGCAGTCCTACGAGCAGTACTTC
NA	TRBJ2-2	TRBV28	NA	CASEAGGTGELFF	TGTGCCAGCGAGGCTGGGGGAACCGGGGAGCTGTTTTTT